Sequencing of this T cell receptor beta chain was carried out in a study of T cell repertoires in cytomegalovirus infection. In the study overall: CMV epitopes, recently identified HLA-C-restricted and well-studied HLA-B-restricted, were used. Matching HLA type, along with CMV infection, was indicated by public TCR beta signatures. The study's findings and limits: Clonotypes of TCR beta that were HLA-C-restricted and CMV-specific dominated the ex vivo response.

TCRdb re-analysed the reads in MiXCR, keeping a single row per CDR3 protein. The sample contains 900,000 to 950,000 distinct CDR3 sequences, more than 25% of which appear only once. In the case of this clonotype: Its cognate antigen is unknown.

The CDR3 sequence is 16 residues long. CDR1 and CDR2 (germline): LGHNA, YSLEER. The V and J ends lost 0 bases and 4 bases, in that order; junction bases with no gene match: 8. This receptor was taken from a human donor in good health (CMV status not recorded). Some clones in this sample may be carry-over from other donors' samples. The source material was cultured CD8+ T cells from PBMCs, sampled from culture after CMV antigen stimulation. This chain connects TRBV4-3 to TRBJ1-2, with TRBD1 matching 7 bases. CDR3 DNA: TGCGCCAGCAGCCAAGATCCCATGACAGGGTTCTATGGCTACACCTTC. This encodes CASSQDPMTGFYGYTF.